A single sample is the source of the 22 T cell receptor beta chains below, sequenced in a study of blood T cell repertoires in COVID-19 (dated by TCRdb to the early 2020s). The library relied on the immunoSEQ multiplex PCR assay. The table comes from immuneACCESS by way of TCRdb, which keeps in-frame sequences with V and J called. Part of the clones is missing from these tables; in studies checked, under half for an unresolved V gene and the rest for unknown reasons. Counted in this sample were tens of thousands of clones; around 85% of them appeared once. The biggest ten clones account for approximately 3% of the sample. Sample: peripheral blood. Receptors originate from a woman over 75 with COVID-19, enrolled during active disease.

The rearrangement links TRBV9 to TRBJ2-3; the match to TRBD2 covers 7 bases. From germline, CDR1 is SGDLS and CDR2 YYNGEE. V was pared by 4 bases and J by 8 bases, with 16 bases of the junction left unmatched. The CDR3 length is 16 residues. CDR3 coding DNA: TGTGCCAGCAGCTCCTCGACTAGCCCTGCTGGGGCTACGCAGTATTTT. Translating gives CASSSSTSPAGATQYF.

V is TRBV10-3 and J is TRBJ1-1; D uncertain. The CDR3 runs to 14 residues. Germline CDR1 and CDR2: ENHRY and SYGVKD. The V end lost 2 bases, the J end lost 0 bases, and 7 bases lay between the germline ends. The CDR3 DNA sequence: TGTGCCATCAGTGAGCTGACAATGAACACTGAAGCTTTCTTT. It specifies CAISELTMNTEAFF.

The J gene is TRBJ2-3, the V gene TRBV9, with D perhaps matching TRBD1 (6 bases). The CDR3 has 15 residues. Germline CDR1 and CDR2: SGDLS and YYNGEE. Trimming took 4 bases from V and 1 from J, leaving 13 bases between them. The CDR3 DNA follows: TGTGCCAGCAGCCCGGACAGCCACGGCACAGATACGCAGTATTTT. Translating gives CASSPDSHGTDTQYF.

The chain recombines TRBV6-2 or TRBV6-3 with TRBJ1-2; 7 bases are shared with TRBD1. Germline V lookup: CDR1 MNHEY, CDR2 SVGEGT. CDR3 size: 14 residues. V gave up 2 bases and J gave up 8 bases; unmatched junction bases: 8. The CDR3 sequence: CASSYANRGRGYTF. CDR3 coding DNA: TGTGCCAGCAGTTACGCAAACAGGGGACGGGGCTACACCTTC.

This chain connects TRBV6-2 or TRBV6-3 to TRBJ2-1; 10 bases are a match to TRBD2. CDR3 length: 15 residues. Unmatched junction bases numbered 4, after V lost 5 bases and J lost 3 bases. Germline V gene data show CDR1 as MNHEY and CDR2 as SVGEGT. The CDR3 region has the DNA TGTGCCAGCAGTCAGACTAGCGGGTACTACAATGAGCAGTTCTTC. Protein sequence: CASSQTSGYYNEQFF.

This chain connects TRBV30 to TRBJ1-3, with D tentatively TRBD1 (6 bases). The CDR3 has 14 amino acids. From germline, CDR1 is GTSNPN and CDR2 SVGIG (reference sequence). V was clipped by 0 bases and J by 3 bases, with 9 bases between them. The CDR3: CAWSVQGLGNTIYF. The DNA for the CDR3 is TGTGCCTGGAGTGTCCAGGGGCTTGGAAACACCATATATTTT.

J is TRBJ1-3 and V is TRBV7-9; 9 bases line up with TRBD1. The CDR3 runs 17 residues. Germline CDR1 and CDR2: SEHNR and FQNEAQ (reference sequence). V was clipped by 0 bases and J by 0 bases; unmatched bases: 3. Here the CDR3 DNA reads TGTGCCAGCAGCTTAGCCGGGACAGGGAACTCTGGAAACACCATATATTTT. Protein sequence: CASSLAGTGNSGNTIYF.

The V call is TRBV19, the J call TRBJ1-1; 8 bases are a match to TRBD1. This CDR3 contains 16 residues. The germline CDR1 and CDR2 sequences are LNHDA and SQIVND (reference sequence). V dropped 4 bases and J dropped 4; count of bases not matched to a gene: 11. This chain's CDR3 is CASSTEHGTGVTEAFF. CDR3 sequence (DNA): TGTGCCAGTAGTACCGAACACGGGACAGGAGTCACTGAAGCTTTCTTT.

The chain joins TRBV27 to TRBJ1-5, with D perhaps matching TRBD1 (5 bases). The V end lost 5 bases, the J end lost 6 bases, and 17 bases lay between the germline ends. Germline-derived CDR1 and CDR2 are MNHEY and SMNVEV (reference sequence). There are 15 residues in the CDR3. The CDR3 protein is CASSGAGGRSQPQHF. Written as DNA, the CDR3 is TGTGCCAGCAGTGGGGCCGGGGGTCGTAGTCAGCCCCAGCATTTT.

The chain links TRBV7-9 to TRBJ2-3, with TRBD2 identical over 7 bases. This CDR3 spans 14 amino acids. V gave up 5 bases and J gave up 2 bases; unmatched junction bases: 4. Germline V gene lookup returns CDR1 SEHNR and CDR2 FQNEAQ (reference sequence). The CDR3 here is CASSPTSFTDTQYF. The CDR3, as DNA: TGTGCCAGCAGCCCGACTAGCTTCACAGATACGCAGTATTTT.

The V and J genes are TRBV24-1 and TRBJ2-2, with D possibly being TRBD2 (6 bases). The germline V gene encodes CDR1 KGHDR and CDR2 SFDVKD. The CDR3 runs 17 residues. The ends were cut back, 4 bases at V and 1 base at J, with 15 bases in the middle. The CDR3 here is CATSESNGRENTGELFF. For the CDR3, the DNA is TGTGCCACCAGTGAGTCCAACGGGAGAGAGAACACCGGGGAGCTGTTTTTT.

This clone was picked up one time. The V call is TRBV2, the J call TRBJ1-4; 8 nucleotides line up with TRBD1. Trimming took 7 bases from V and 8 from J; bases not matched to a gene: 9. The CDR3 consists of 14 residues. Looked up from germline, CDR1 is SNHLY and CDR2 is FYNNEI. The CDR3 reads CASTRQGLWEKLFF. CDR3 nucleotides: TGTGCCAGCACCCGACAGGGGCTGTGGGAAAAACTGTTTTTT. The entire variable domain, with the rest obtained from reference TRBV2 and TRBJ1-4, is as follows: EPEVTQTPSHQVTQMGQEVILRCVPISNHLYFYWYRQILGQKVEFLVSFYNNEISEKSEIFDDQFSVERPDGSNFTLKIRSTKLEDSAMYFCASTRQGLWEKLFFGSGTQLSVL.

A few counts support this clone. The J gene is TRBJ2-7, the V gene TRBV6-5; 12 nucleotides align to TRBD2. V was pared by 7 bases and J by 6 bases, with 7 bases of the junction left unmatched. The germline gives CDR1 MNHEY, CDR2 SVGAGI. This CDR3 has 14 residues. The CDR3 nucleotides are TGTGCCAGCATTAGACTAGCGGGAGTCGGCGAGCAGTACTTC. Translated: CASIRLAGVGEQYF.

The chain links TRBV6-2 or TRBV6-3 to TRBJ2-3, with TRBD2 identical over 10 bases. Germline CDR1 reads MNHEY; CDR2 reads SVGEGT. Germline trimming cut 2 bases from V and 6 bases from J; bases unmatched to any gene: 17. CDR3 length: 19 amino acids. The CDR3 here is CASSYALGEAGGRRDTQYF. As DNA, the CDR3 is TGTGCCAGCAGTTACGCCCTTGGCGAAGCGGGGGGGCGAAGGGATACGCAGTATTTT.

The V gene is TRBV9, the J gene TRBJ2-1, with a possible D match to TRBD2 (6 bases). Trimming removed 0 bases at V and 3 bases at J, with 10 bases between. Germline V gene lookup returns CDR1 SGDLS and CDR2 YYNGEE. This CDR3 region has 15 residues. CDR3 in DNA: TGTGCCAGCAGCGTAGTGGGGGGACTCTACAATGAGCAGTTCTTC. Protein sequence: CASSVVGGLYNEQFF.

The chain uses TRBV6-5 and TRBJ2-7; 7 nucleotides agree with TRBD2. This CDR3 has 13 residues. Losses at the gene ends were 6 bases for V and 4 bases for J; bases not matched to a gene: 6. The V gene's germline CDR1 is MNHEY and CDR2 SVGAGI. The CDR3 loop reads CASRRAGKYEQYF. CDR3 DNA sequence: TGTGCCAGCAGACGAGCGGGAAAGTACGAGCAGTACTTC.

Only a few counts were recorded for this clone. The CDR3 sequence is CASSDRTGGAGGGYEQYF. CDR3 in DNA: TGTGCCAGCAGCGACCGGACAGGGGGTGCCGGAGGGGGATACGAGCAGTACTTC. The chain joins TRBV7-9 to TRBJ2-7, with TRBD1 matching over 10 bases. Germline trimming cut 5 bases from V and 4 bases from J; bases unmatched to any gene: 17. Germline assignment: CDR1 SEHNR and CDR2 FQNEAQ (reference sequence). This CDR3 contains 18 residues.

The chain uses TRBV30 and TRBJ2-5, with 8 bases fitting TRBD2. CDR1 and CDR2 from the germline V gene are GTSNPN and SVGIG (reference sequence). The CDR3 has 12 residues. V lost 8 bases and J lost 4; bases outside the gene matches: 6. In DNA, the CDR3 is TGTGCCGGGACTAGAGGGCCAGAGACCCAGTACTTC. This codes for CAGTRGPETQYF.

As DNA, the CDR3 is TGTGCCAGCAGTTACTCTTCCAGGGTTAATCAGCCCCAGCATTTT. It encodes CASSYSSRVNQPQHF. This rearrangement joins TRBV6-5 to TRBJ1-5; D perhaps matches TRBD1 (5 bases). In germline, CDR1 is MNHEY, CDR2 SVGAGI. V lost 0 bases and J 4 bases, leaving 10 bases between the germline ends. The CDR3 spans 15 residues.

This clone has just one count. The chain has TRBV3-1 (or the pseudogene TRBV3-2) and TRBJ1-1, with 7 bases identical to TRBD1. Losses at the gene ends were 3 bases for V and 8 bases for J; bases not matched to a gene: 3. This CDR3 comprises 12 residues. Germline assignment: CDR1 LGHDT and CDR2 YNNKEL (reference sequence). As DNA, the CDR3 is TGTGCCAGCAGCCAGGTGGGACAGGAAGCTTTCTTT. This sequence encodes CASSQVGQEAFF.

The gene calls are TRBV6-5 and TRBJ2-2; D is uncertain. The CDR3 contains 14 residues. CDR1 is MNHEY, CDR2 SVGAGI, per germline. V was trimmed by 0 bases and J by 4 bases, leaving 6 bases between them. For the CDR3, the DNA is TGTGCCAGCAGTTACTCACAGATCACCGGGGAGCTGTTTTTT. This gives the protein CASSYSQITGELFF.

The rearrangement joins TRBV3-1 (or the pseudogene TRBV3-2) to TRBJ1-1; TRBD1 matches at 8 bases. CDR3 size: 15 residues. V shed 0 bases, J shed 4 bases, and the junction held 4 bases outside the gene matches. Germline V gene lookup returns CDR1 LGHDT and CDR2 YNNKEL (reference sequence). CDR3 DNA sequence: TGTGCCAGCAGCCAAGATCCAGGGGGCTTCACTGAAGCTTTCTTT. Translating gives CASSQDPGGFTEAFF.